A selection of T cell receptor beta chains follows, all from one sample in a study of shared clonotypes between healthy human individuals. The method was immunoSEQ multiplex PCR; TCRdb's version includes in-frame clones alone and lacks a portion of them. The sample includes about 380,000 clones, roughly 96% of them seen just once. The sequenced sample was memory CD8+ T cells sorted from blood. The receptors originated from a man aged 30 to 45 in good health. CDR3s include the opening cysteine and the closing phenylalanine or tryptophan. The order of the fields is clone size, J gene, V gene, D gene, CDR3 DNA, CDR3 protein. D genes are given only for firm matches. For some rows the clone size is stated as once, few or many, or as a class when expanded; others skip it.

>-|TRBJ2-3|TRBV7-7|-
TGTGCTAGCAGCTACAGGGTCACAGATACGCAGTATTTT
CASSYRVTDTQYF
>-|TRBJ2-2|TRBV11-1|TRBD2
TGTGCCAGCAGCTTAGGGGAGGGGCTTACCGGGGAGCTGTTTTTT
CASSLGEGLTGELFF
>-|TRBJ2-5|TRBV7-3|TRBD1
TGTGCCAGCAGCTTAACCGGGACAGGCCACCAAGAGACCCAGTACTTC
CASSLTGTGHQETQYF
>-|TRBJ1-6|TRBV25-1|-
TGTGCCAGCAAGGCCAGACCATATAATTCACCCCTCCACTTT
CASKARPYNSPLHF
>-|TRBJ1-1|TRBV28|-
TGTGCCAGCAGCCCTCCCGACACCTACACTGAAGCTTTCTTT
CASSPPDTYTEAFF
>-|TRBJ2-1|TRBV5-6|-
TGTGCCAGCAGCTTGTTCGCAGATGCCTACAATGAGCAGTTCTTC
CASSLFADAYNEQFF
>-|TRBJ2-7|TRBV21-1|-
TGTGCCAGCAGCAAAGACCGTTGGGAGCAGTACTTC
CASSKDRWEQYF
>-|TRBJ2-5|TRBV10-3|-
TGTGCCATCAGCGGGATTGGGGTACAAGAGACCCAGTACTTC
CAISGIGVQETQYF
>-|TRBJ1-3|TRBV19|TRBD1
TGTGCCAGTAGTATAGGGGGACAGTACTCTGGAAACACCATATATTTT
CASSIGGQYSGNTIYF
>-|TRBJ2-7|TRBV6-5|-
TGTGCCAGCAGTTACGGACCGCTCTCCTACGAGCAGTACTTC
CASSYGPLSYEQYF
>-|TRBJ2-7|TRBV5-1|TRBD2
TGCGCCAGCAGCCCCTCGCGGGAGTGGTCCTACGAGCAGTACTTC
CASSPSREWSYEQYF
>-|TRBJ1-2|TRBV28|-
TGTGCCAGCAGTTTGGGCCGAGCTAACTATGGCTACACCTTC
CASSLGRANYGYTF
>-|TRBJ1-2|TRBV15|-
TGTGCCACCAGCAGAGATGGACACTATGGCTACACCTTC
CATSRDGHYGYTF
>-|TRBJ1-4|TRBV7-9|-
TGTGCCAGCAGCACCCGACAGGCGGAACGTATCGAAAAACTGTTTTTT
CASSTRQAERIEKLFF
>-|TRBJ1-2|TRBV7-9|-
TGTGCCAGCAGCTTTTGGGTCCTCTCTAACTATGGCTACACCTTC
CASSFWVLSNYGYTF
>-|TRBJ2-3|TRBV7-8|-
TGTGCCAGCAGCTTAGTAGCAGGGTCGGATACGCAGTATTTT
CASSLVAGSDTQYF
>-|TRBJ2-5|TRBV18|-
TGTGCCAGCTCACCCCGGACAACCAAGGCCAAAGAGACCCAGTACTTC
CASSPRTTKAKETQYF
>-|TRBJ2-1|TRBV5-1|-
TGCGCCAGCAGCTTGAGGGGACAACTCTCCTACAATGAGCAGTTCTTC
CASSLRGQLSYNEQFF
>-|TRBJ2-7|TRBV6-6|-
TGTGCCAGCAGTTACTCCTGGTCCGTAGTAGTCTACGAGCAGTACTTC
CASSYSWSVVVYEQYF
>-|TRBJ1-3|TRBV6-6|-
TGTGCCAGCAGTTGGACGGCTGGAAACACCATATATTTT
CASSWTAGNTIYF
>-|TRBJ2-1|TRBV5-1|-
TGCGCCAGCAGCTTGGCCGCCACTAGCTCCGTCTCCTACAATGAGCAGTTCTTC
CASSLAATSSVSYNEQFF
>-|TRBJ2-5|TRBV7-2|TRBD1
TGTGCCAGCAGCCCCTGGGGACAGGAAGAGACCCAGTACTTC
CASSPWGQEETQYF
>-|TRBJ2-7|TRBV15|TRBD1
TGTGCCACCAGCTCTCGGGACAGGGGCTTCTACGAGCAGTACTTC
CATSSRDRGFYEQYF
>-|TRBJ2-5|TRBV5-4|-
TGTGCCAGCAGCTTGCCAGGGACGGGACAAGAGACCCAGTACTTC
CASSLPGTGQETQYF
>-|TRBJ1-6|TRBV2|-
TGTGCCAGCAGTCGACGGACCTATAATTCACCCCTCCACTTT
CASSRRTYNSPLHF
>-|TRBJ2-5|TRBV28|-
TGTGCCAGCATGGTGTTGGGGAGGCAAGAGACCCAGTACTTC
CASMVLGRQETQYF
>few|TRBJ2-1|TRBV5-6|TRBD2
TGTGCCAGCAGCCCCGGGACTAGCGGTTACAATGAGCAGTTCTTC
CASSPGTSGYNEQFF
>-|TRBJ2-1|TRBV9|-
TGTGCCAGCAGCGTTCACCAATTCGGGGGTAATGAGCAGTTCTTC
CASSVHQFGGNEQFF
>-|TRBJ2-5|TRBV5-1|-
TGCGCCAGCAGCTTGCGGGGCCAAGAGACCCAGTACTTC
CASSLRGQETQYF
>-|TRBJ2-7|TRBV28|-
TGTGCCAGCAGTTTACCTATTAGTGGGATGTCCTACGAGCAGTACTTC
CASSLPISGMSYEQYF
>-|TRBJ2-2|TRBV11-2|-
TGTGCCAGCAGCTTATTCGGTACGGACACCGGGGAGCTGTTTTTT
CASSLFGTDTGELFF
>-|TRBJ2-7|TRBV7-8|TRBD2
TGTGCCAGCAGCCTAGCGGGGGTAGGATACGAGCAGTACTTC
CASSLAGVGYEQYF
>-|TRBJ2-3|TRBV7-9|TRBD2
TGTGCCAGCACCCGGACTAGCTCCGCAGATACGCAGTATTTT
CASTRTSSADTQYF
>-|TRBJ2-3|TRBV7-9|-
TGTGCCAGCAGCTCAGCTAAGACTGGCCCAGATACGCAGTATTTT
CASSSAKTGPDTQYF
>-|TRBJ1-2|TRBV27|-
TGTGCCAGCAGTTTATATATGGGGGGCGCGGGTGGCTACACCTTC
CASSLYMGGAGGYTF
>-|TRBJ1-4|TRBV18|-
TGTGCCAGCTCAGAGAATGAAAAACTGTTTTTT
CASSENEKLFF
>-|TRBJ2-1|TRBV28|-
TGTGCCAGCAGTTCAGTGAGGATCGATGAGCAGTTCTTC
CASSSVRIDEQFF
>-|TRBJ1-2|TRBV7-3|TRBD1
TGTGCCAGCAGCTTGTTGGGACAGGGCTATGGCTACACCTTC
CASSLLGQGYGYTF
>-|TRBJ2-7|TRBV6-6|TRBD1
TGTGCCAGCATCGATACAGGGGGCGCATCCTACGAGCAGTACTTC
CASIDTGGASYEQYF
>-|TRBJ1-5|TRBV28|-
TGTGCCAGCAGCCCCACCCGGATGACTAATCAGCCCCAGCATTTT
CASSPTRMTNQPQHF
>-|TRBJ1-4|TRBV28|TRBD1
TGTGCCAGCAGTTTAATTTGGACAGGGAGGGATCATGAAAAACTGTTTTTT
CASSLIWTGRDHEKLFF
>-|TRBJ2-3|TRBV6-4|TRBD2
TGTGCCAGCAGGGACGCTGTTACTAGCGGGAGGCGGAACACAGATACGCAGTATTTT
CASRDAVTSGRRNTDTQYF
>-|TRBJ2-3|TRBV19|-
TGTGCCAGTAGTATAGCCCCTTACACAGATACGCAGTATTTT
CASSIAPYTDTQYF
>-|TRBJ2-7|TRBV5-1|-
TGCGCCAGCAGCTCTGGTGGGGTGGCCCTCTACGAGCAGTACTTC
CASSSGGVALYEQYF
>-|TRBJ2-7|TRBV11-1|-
TGTGCCAGCAGCTGGACAGACAACTCCTACGAGCAGTACTTC
CASSWTDNSYEQYF
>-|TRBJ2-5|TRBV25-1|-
TGTGCCAGCAGTGAATGGTTTCAAGAGACCCAGTACTTC
CASSEWFQETQYF
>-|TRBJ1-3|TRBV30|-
TGTGCCTGGAGTGTTCACAGTCATGGAAGGGCTGGAAACACCATATATTTT
CAWSVHSHGRAGNTIYF
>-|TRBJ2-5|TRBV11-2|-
TGTGCCAGCAGCTTAGGATGGGAGACCCAGTACTTC
CASSLGWETQYF
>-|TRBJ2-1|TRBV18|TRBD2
TGTGCCAGCTCACCACCTGGGACTAGCGGAAACAATGAGCAGTTCTTC
CASSPPGTSGNNEQFF
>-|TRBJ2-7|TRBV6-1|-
TGTGCCAGCAGTCACTACGCCTACGAGCAGTACTTC
CASSHYAYEQYF
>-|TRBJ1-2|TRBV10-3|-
TGTGCCCCAACGGGGGATGTAGGCTATGGCTACACCTTC
CAPTGDVGYGYTF
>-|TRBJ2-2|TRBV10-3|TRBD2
TGTGCCATCAGTCGGACTAGCGGCAACACCGGGGAGCTGTTTTTT
CAISRTSGNTGELFF
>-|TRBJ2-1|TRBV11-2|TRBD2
TGTGCCAGCGGGCGACTAGCGGGGTACAATGAGCAGTTCTTC
CASGRLAGYNEQFF
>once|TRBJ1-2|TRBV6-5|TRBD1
TGTGCCAGCAGTTACTCCTCACAGGGGGCTAACTATGGCTACACCTTC
CASSYSSQGANYGYTF
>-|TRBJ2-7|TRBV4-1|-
TGCGCCAGCAGCCCCGTTACTGAGCGGTCCTACGAGCAGTACTTC
CASSPVTERSYEQYF
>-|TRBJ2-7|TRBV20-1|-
TGCGGGATCGAGAACTCCTACGAGCAGTACTTC
CGIENSYEQYF
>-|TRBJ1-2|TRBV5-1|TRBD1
TGCGCCAGCAGCTTGGCCACGACAGGGATCTATGGCTACACCTTC
CASSLATTGIYGYTF
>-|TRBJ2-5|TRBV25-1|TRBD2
TGTGCCAGCAGCCCGGGACTAGCGGGAGGCGAGACCCAGTACTTC
CASSPGLAGGETQYF
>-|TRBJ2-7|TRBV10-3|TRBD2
TGTGCCATCAGTGGATACGGGACTAGCGGATTTCCGAGCTCCTACGAGCAGTACTTC
CAISGYGTSGFPSSYEQYF
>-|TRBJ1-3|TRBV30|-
TGTGCCTGGAGTCCCAGCTACTCTGGAAACACCATATATTTT
CAWSPSYSGNTIYF